The rows below give T cell receptor beta chains drawn from one sample of a study of blood T cell repertoires in COVID-19. Produced via immunoSEQ multiplex PCR; TCRdb's table is partial and in-frame only. This sample yields fewer than 90,000 clones, of which roughly 96% are seen a single time; around 4% belongs to the top ten. Sequenced material: peripheral blood. These receptors came from a human donor with active COVID-19. The donor label of this sample is uncertain. CDR3s include the opening cysteine and the closing phenylalanine or tryptophan.

J,V,length,CDR3
TRBJ2-3,TRBV29-1,13,CSVGLTVTDTQYF
TRBJ1-2,TRBV11-2,16,CASSLGPGRLAYGYTF
TRBJ2-1,TRBV5-4,18,CASSLSPSGGFGYNEQFF
TRBJ1-4,TRBV5-1,15,CASSLRSATNEKLFF
TRBJ2-3,TRBV5-6,16,CASSLEPSGNTDTQYF
TRBJ2-7,TRBV18,13,CASSPAALYEQYF
TRBJ2-7,TRBV27,16,CASSQPGDRAFYEQYF
TRBJ2-6,TRBV27,18,CASSLGVAGQSGANVLTF
TRBJ2-7,TRBV28,15,CASSPETFGNYEQYF
TRBJ2-7,TRBV2,15,CASKPGLAGGYEQYF
TRBJ1-6,TRBV5-1,14,CASSSEGVNSPLHF
TRBJ1-3,TRBV18,15,CASSPGQYSGNTIYF
TRBJ1-6,TRBV19,14,CASSIGANNSPLHF